This T cell receptor beta chain derives from a study of blood T cell repertoires in COVID-19. The overall study: COVID-19 samples collected from the United States, Italy and Spain covered acute and convalescent phases.

With regard to this clone: At the DNA level, this CDR3 is encoded by other sequences in the same sample as well.

Method: immunoSEQ multiplex PCR; TCRdb's copy keeps in-frame clones and lacks some. The data contain approximately 440,000 clones, 70% to 90% of them singletons. The sample comprised peripheral blood. The TCR sequence derives from a woman aged 50 to 60 with COVID-19, enrolled during active disease.

The CDR3, as DNA: TGCGCCAGCAGCGGTGACAGAGCCTACGAGCAGTACTTC. Translation: CASSGDRAYEQYF. This chain uses TRBV10-2 with TRBJ2-7, with D maybe TRBD1 (5 bases). The germline CDR1 and CDR2 sequences are WSHSY and SAAADI. With 6 bases removed from V and 2 bases from J, the gap between germline ends came to 11 bases. The CDR3 covers 13 residues.